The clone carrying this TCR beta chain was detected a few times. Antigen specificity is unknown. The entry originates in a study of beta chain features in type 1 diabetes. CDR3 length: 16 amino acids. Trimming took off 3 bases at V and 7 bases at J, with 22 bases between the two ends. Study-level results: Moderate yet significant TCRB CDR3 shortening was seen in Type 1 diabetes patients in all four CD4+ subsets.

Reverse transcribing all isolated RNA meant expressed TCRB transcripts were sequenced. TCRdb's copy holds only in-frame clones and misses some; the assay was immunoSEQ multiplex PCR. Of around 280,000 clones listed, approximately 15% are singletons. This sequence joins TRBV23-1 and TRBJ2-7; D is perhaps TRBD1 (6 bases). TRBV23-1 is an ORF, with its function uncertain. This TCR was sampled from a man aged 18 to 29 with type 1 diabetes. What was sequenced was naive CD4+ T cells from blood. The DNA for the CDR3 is TGCGCCAGCAGTCACGGTCAACAGGGCCGGCCTCGGGAGCAGTACTTC. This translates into CASSHGQQGRPREQYF.